This TCR beta chain emerged from a study of T cell repertoires in cytomegalovirus infection. Study information: An indication of both CMV infection and matching HLA type came from public TCR beta signatures. Whole-study results and caveats: Individuals carrying CMV plus the relevant HLA were identified by cumulative frequency of public TCR beta families. HLA-C-restricted CMV clonotypes gave the most frequent clonotype in two of eight donors.

The CDR3 consists of 14 residues. Germline V gene sequence: CDR1 SGHTA, CDR2 FQGNSA. Trimming cost V 4 bases and J 6 bases; bases outside gene matches: 3. This clonotype was seen more than once but under ten times. As yet, its antigen is unknown. TCRdb re-called the reads through MiXCR, storing one row per CDR3 protein. The sample carries about 900,000 distinct CDR3 sequences, about a third recorded once. This receptor was obtained from a human donor in good health (CMV status not recorded). Some clones in this sample may be carry-over from other donors' samples. This chain joins TRBV7-2 and TRBJ1-1; 12 bases are a match to TRBD1. The sequencing used cultured CD8+ T cells from PBMCs, collected from culture after CMV antigen stimulation. Written as DNA, the CDR3 is TGTGCCAGCAGCTGGGGACAGGGGGCGGCTGAAGCTTTCTTT. Encoded protein: CASSWGQGAAEAFF.